This entry lists 29 T cell receptor beta chains sequenced from one sample in a study of shared clonotypes between healthy human individuals. Clones were sequenced by immunoSEQ multiplex PCR, and TCRdb holds only the in-frame ones, with some missing. This sample has roughly 700,000 clones; about 92% occur once, and the top ten carry approximately 35%. Specimen: memory CD8+ T cells from PBMCs. Specified subset: CD45RO+ cells pooled with CCR7-negative TemRA cells. These receptors were taken from a man younger than 35 in good health. Some clones in this sample may be carry-over from other donors' samples.

The chain joins TRBV9 to TRBJ2-3, with no clear D. Germline CDR1 is SGDLS and CDR2 is YYNGEE. Trimming left V 1 base short and J 6 bases short, with 15 bases between. The CDR3 is 15 amino acids. The CDR3 region is CASSVNGRKDDTQYF. For the CDR3, the DNA is TGTGCCAGCAGCGTAAACGGGCGGAAGGACGATACGCAGTATTTT.

The chain joins TRBV30 to TRBJ1-1; no clear D gene. V lost 2 bases and J lost 1, with 5 bases in between. Germline CDR1 reads GTSNPN; CDR2 reads SVGIG (reference sequence). The CDR3 has 12 amino acids. CDR3 bases: TGTGCCTGGAGTCACGGGAACACTGAAGCTTTCTTT. Its protein product is CAWSHGNTEAFF.

The J gene is TRBJ1-6, the V gene TRBV30; perhaps TRBD1 as D (5 bases). Trimming left V 0 bases short and J 10 bases short, with 10 bases between. Germline loops: CDR1 GTSNPN, CDR2 SVGIG (reference sequence). CDR3 length equals 13 residues. The CDR3 DNA is TGTGCCTGGAGTGTCAGGGAGGACTCACCCCTCCACTTT. As protein: CAWSVREDSPLHF.

This chain uses TRBV7-9 with TRBJ2-7, with TRBD2 matching over 14 bases. The V and J ends lost 6 bases and 5 bases, in that order; junction bases with no gene match: 6. Germline V gene sequence: CDR1 SEHNR, CDR2 FQNEAQ (reference sequence). The CDR3 length is 15 residues. In DNA form, the CDR3 reads TGTGCCAGCAGTTCAGGACTAGCGGGAGGTCACGAGCAGTACTTC. Translation gives CASSSGLAGGHEQYF.

The V and J genes are TRBV19 and TRBJ2-1, with TRBD1 matching over 10 bases. V lost 5 bases, J lost 10 bases, and 14 bases stayed unmatched. The CDR3 runs to 16 residues. Germline loops: CDR1 LNHDA, CDR2 SQIVND (reference sequence). CDR3 bases: TGTGCCAGTAGTCGGGACAGGGGCGGGTCGATAGTCGAGCAGTTCTTC. Translated, it gives CASSRDRGGSIVEQFF. Supplemented by reference TRBV19 and TRBJ2-1, the full variable domain reads DGGITQSPKYLFRKEGQNVTLSCEQNLNHDAMYWYRQDPGQGLRLIYYSQIVNDFQKGDIAEGYSVSREKKESFPLTVTSAQKNPTAFYLCASSRDRGGSIVEQFFGPGTRLTVL.

The chain carries TRBV9 and TRBJ2-5; tentative D call: TRBD1 (7 bases). The V and J ends lost 4 bases and 5 bases respectively, with 18 bases between them. The CDR3 is 15 residues long. The germline gives CDR1 SGDLS, CDR2 YYNGEE. Here the CDR3 DNA reads TGTGCCAGCAGCCCCGCGGGAAGGGGACAGGAGACCCAGTACTTC. Amino acid sequence: CASSPAGRGQETQYF.

The chain joins TRBV7-6 to TRBJ2-1; tentative D call: TRBD2 (6 bases). The CDR3 runs to 15 residues. Per the germline V gene, CDR1 is SGHVS and CDR2 is FNYEAQ. V was pared by 8 bases and J by 4 bases, with 18 bases between. The CDR3 spells CASRKGGTHYNEQFF. The CDR3, as DNA: TGTGCCAGCCGCAAGGGCGGGACCCATTACAATGAGCAGTTCTTC. Based on the CDR3 plus reference TRBV7-6 and TRBJ2-1, the full variable domain is GAGVSQSPRYKVTKRGQDVALRCDPISGHVSLYWYRQALGQGPEFLTYFNYEAQQDKSGLPNDRFSAERPEGSISTLTIQRTEQRDSAMYRCASRKGGTHYNEQFFGPGTRLTVL.

The rearrangement joins TRBV6-6 to TRBJ2-1; 9 nucleotides agree with TRBD2. CDR1 and CDR2 (germline): MNHNY, SVGAGI (reference sequence). The length of the CDR3 is 14 residues. After removal of 5 bases from V and 8 bases from J, the junction contained 7 bases not matched to a gene. This CDR3 is CASSRKREDDEQFF. The CDR3 nucleotides are TGTGCCAGCAGTCGAAAGCGGGAGGACGATGAGCAGTTCTTC.

The chain has TRBV15 and TRBJ2-1; D perhaps matches TRBD2 (5 bases). The CDR3 loop spans 13 amino acids. V was pared by 6 bases and J by 2 bases, with 8 bases between. Germline loops: CDR1 LNHNV, CDR2 YYDKDF (reference sequence). The CDR3 DNA reads as TGTGCCACCAGTGAGCGGCCCTACAATGAGCAGTTCTTC. Translation: CATSERPYNEQFF. The whole variable domain, filled in from reference TRBV15 and TRBJ2-1, reads DAMVIQNPRYQVTQFGKPVTLSCSQTLNHNVMYWYQQKSSQAPKLLFHYYDKDFNNEADTPDNFQSRRPNTSFCFLDIRSPGLGDTAMYLCATSERPYNEQFFGPGTRLTVL.

This clone is a singleton in its sample. The V gene is TRBV6-5, the J gene TRBJ1-2, with D unresolved. Trimming shortened V by 2 bases and J by 4 bases, and 8 bases separated the two germline ends. The CDR3 spans 13 residues. In germline, CDR1 is MNHEY, CDR2 SVGAGI. CDR3 sequence reads: CASSYGRAYGYTF. For the CDR3, the DNA is TGTGCCAGCAGTTACGGACGGGCCTATGGCTACACCTTC.

This chain joins TRBV4-2 and TRBJ1-2; D possibly corresponds to TRBD1 (5 bases). This CDR3 comprises 13 residues. Germline V gene lookup returns CDR1 LGHNA and CDR2 YNFKEQ. V dropped 0 bases and J dropped 8 bases, with 10 bases sitting between them. The CDR3 loop is CASSQEGVSGYTF. The CDR3 DNA reads as TGTGCCAGCAGCCAAGAAGGGGTTAGCGGCTACACCTTC.

The V call is TRBV6-6, the J call TRBJ1-1; a possible D gene is TRBD1 (5 bases). The CDR3 has 13 amino acids. Trimming took 8 bases from V and 4 from J, leaving 14 bases between them. Germline values: CDR1 MNHNY, CDR2 SVGAGI (reference sequence). In nucleotides, the CDR3 is TGTGCCAGCGGCCTGGGGGGGAGCACTGAAGCTTTCTTT. Translating it yields CASGLGGSTEAFF.

The chain recombines TRBV27 with TRBJ2-5; D is ambiguous. The CDR3 has 13 amino acids. V lost 1 base, J lost 2 bases, and 5 bases lay in between. Germline V gene data show CDR1 as MNHEY and CDR2 as SMNVEV (reference sequence). The CDR3 region has the DNA TGTGCCAGCAGTTTATGGAAACAAGAGACCCAGTACTTC. Translating gives CASSLWKQETQYF.

This chain joins TRBV4-1 and TRBJ1-1; D unresolved. The CDR3 runs 13 residues. Germline V gene lookup returns CDR1 MGHRA and CDR2 YSYEKL. V was clipped by 4 bases and J by 0 bases, with 6 bases between them. CDR3 protein: CASSPQLNTEAFF. Written as DNA, the CDR3 is TGCGCCAGCAGCCCCCAACTGAACACTGAAGCTTTCTTT.

The rearrangement uses TRBV27 and TRBJ2-1, with TRBD1 matching 9 bases. This CDR3 contains 17 residues. Trimming took 6 bases from V and 7 from J; bases not matched to a gene: 16. Per germline, CDR1 MNHEY and CDR2 SMNVEV (reference sequence). The CDR3 spells CASRPPFGTGLVNEQFF. As DNA, the CDR3 is TGTGCCAGCAGGCCACCCTTCGGGACAGGGTTAGTGAATGAGCAGTTCTTC.

The chain uses TRBV19 and TRBJ1-1, with D unclear. The CDR3 runs to 14 residues. Germline CDR1 LNHDA, CDR2 SQIVND (reference sequence). Trimming left V 4 bases short and J 3 bases short, with 12 bases between. The CDR3 spells CASSTSYEDTEAFF. In DNA form, the CDR3 reads TGTGCCAGTAGTACCTCCTATGAGGACACTGAAGCTTTCTTT.

This chain uses TRBV13 with TRBJ2-7, with TRBD2 identical over 8 bases. This CDR3 comprises 14 residues. Germline V gene lookup returns CDR1 PRHDT and CDR2 FYEKMQ (reference sequence). V shed 7 bases and J 4 bases; nucleotides not matched to a gene: 9. CDR3 region: CASNNGRGNYEQYF. CDR3 DNA sequence: TGTGCCAGCAATAACGGGAGGGGTAATTACGAGCAGTACTTC.

The rearrangement uses TRBV13 and TRBJ2-1, with 13 positions matching TRBD2. Germline CDR1 and CDR2: PRHDT and FYEKMQ (reference sequence). This CDR3 has 15 amino acids. With V trimmed by 2 bases and J by 10 bases, 5 bases remained unmatched. CDR3 in amino acids: CASSLSGLAGSEQFF. In DNA form, the CDR3 reads TGTGCCAGCAGCTTATCGGGACTAGCGGGATCCGAGCAGTTCTTC.

The J gene is TRBJ2-1, the V gene TRBV6-4, with 11 bases aligning to TRBD1. This CDR3 has 15 amino acids. CDR1 MRHNA and CDR2 SNTAGT come from the germline V gene. V lost 4 bases, J lost 6 bases, and 5 bases stayed unmatched. This chain's CDR3 is CASSVTGTGGNEQFF. The CDR3 region has the DNA TGTGCCAGCAGTGTCACCGGGACAGGGGGCAATGAGCAGTTCTTC.

This sequence joins TRBV27 and TRBJ2-2; no clear D gene. Germline lookup yields CDR1 MNHEY and CDR2 SMNVEV (reference sequence). Trimming took off 6 bases at V and 8 bases at J, with 4 bases between the two ends. The CDR3 runs 10 residues. The CDR3 loop reads CASRLGELFF. The CDR3 DNA is TGTGCCAGCAGGCTGGGGGAGCTGTTTTTT.

V and J are TRBV27 and TRBJ2-7; D assignment may be TRBD1 or TRBD2 (5 bases each). The CDR3 totals 14 residues. Germline CDR1 and CDR2: MNHEY and SMNVEV (reference sequence). The germline V and J ends were trimmed by 6 bases and 6 bases, with 18 bases remaining between them. CDR3 DNA sequence: TGTGCCAGCAGCAACCGGGACCCGCGCTCCGAGCAGTACTTC. Amino acid sequence: CASSNRDPRSEQYF.

This clone was observed many times. CDR3 amino acids: CASSQGRNTEAFF. The CDR3 region has the DNA TGTGCCAGCAGCCAGGGACGGAACACTGAAGCTTTCTTT. The V call is TRBV6-1, the J call TRBJ1-1; D might be TRBD1 (5 bases). There are 13 residues in the CDR3. Trimming took off 6 bases at V and 1 base at J, with 9 bases between the two ends. Germline-derived CDR1 and CDR2 are MNHNS and SASEGT.

This clone was seen a single time. This chain links TRBV11-3 with TRBJ2-1; possibly TRBD2 for D (6 bases). The CDR3 runs 16 residues. V lost 3 bases to trimming and J lost 8 bases, with 20 bases between them. Germline CDR1 SGHNT, CDR2 YENEEA. The CDR3, as DNA: TGTGCCAGCAGCTTGAGGGTCGGGACTCCCTTGGATGAGCAGTTCTTC. It codes for CASSLRVGTPLDEQFF.

The gene calls are TRBV27 and TRBJ2-1; the match to TRBD2 covers 7 bases. With V trimmed by 5 bases and J by 5 bases, 3 bases remained unmatched. Germline-derived CDR1 and CDR2 are MNHEY and SMNVEV (reference sequence). CDR3 length equals 13 residues. The CDR3, as DNA: TGTGCCAGCAGTGCCGGACTAGACAATGAGCAGTTCTTC. Amino acid sequence: CASSAGLDNEQFF.

The rearrangement uses TRBV27 and TRBJ2-5; 8 nucleotides line up with TRBD2. The trim removed 1 base at V and 1 base at J, leaving 2 bases unmatched. The CDR3 consists of 15 residues. From germline, CDR1 is MNHEY and CDR2 SMNVEV (reference sequence). The CDR3 is CASSLLLAAQETQYF. The CDR3 DNA reads as TGTGCCAGCAGTTTATTACTAGCGGCCCAAGAGACCCAGTACTTC.

This sequence joins TRBV5-1 and TRBJ1-3, with D unclear. Germline-derived CDR1 and CDR2 are SGHRS and YFSETQ. Trimming removed 0 bases at V and 0 bases at J, with 7 bases between. This CDR3 has 15 amino acids. For the CDR3, the DNA is TGCGCCAGCAGCTTGGCGGCAGTCTCTGGAAACACCATATATTTT. Its protein product is CASSLAAVSGNTIYF.

V usage is TRBV10-2 and J usage is TRBJ1-2; a weak D match, TRBD1 (5 bases). The CDR3 covers 13 residues. Germline CDR1 WSHSY, CDR2 SAAADI. Trimming left V 10 bases short and J 4 bases short, with 16 bases between. The CDR3 DNA reads TGCGCCACAGTCGGAAGGGGAATCTATGGCTACACCTTC. This codes for CATVGRGIYGYTF.

CDR3: CAVGAYYGYTF. The CDR3 DNA sequence: TGTGCCGTAGGGGCCTACTATGGCTACACCTTC. This sequence joins TRBV30 and TRBJ1-2, with D possibly being TRBD1 (5 bases). V was pared by 8 bases and J by 3 bases, with 10 bases between. CDR1 and CDR2 (germline): GTSNPN, SVGIG (reference sequence). The CDR3 spans 11 residues.

This clone is a singleton in its sample. The rearrangement joins TRBV15 to TRBJ1-2; D not resolved. The CDR3 contains 13 residues. V was clipped by 0 bases and J by 6 bases, with 8 bases between them. Germline CDR1 reads LNHNV; CDR2 reads YYDKDF (reference sequence). DNA of the CDR3: TGTGCCACCAGCAGAGATCCACGGGATGGCTACACCTTC. Amino acids: CATSRDPRDGYTF.